This T cell receptor (beta chain) is from a study of blood T cells in healthy people across ages. For the second PCR, which ran for about 6 to 11 cycles, a sample-barcoded 5' primer and a J-beta primer mix were used. The authors tagged each cDNA molecule using a template-switch adaptor with 12 random nucleotides. TCRdb passed the 5' RACE reads through MiXCR, listing each CDR3 protein once. The sample lists roughly 1.6 million distinct CDR3 sequences, 30% to 35% seen once, with approximately 11% in the top ten. Details on this clonotype: Its antigen is not known.

Notes on the study in general: Older age went with lower TCR beta diversity per million T cells, in a roughly linear way.

The V end lost 0 bases, the J end lost 1 base, and 9 bases lay between the germline ends. CDR1 and CDR2 (germline): MNHEY, SMNVEV (reference sequence). This CDR3 spans 15 amino acids. Sequencing was done on a sample of blood. The sequence was collected from a woman aged 25 to 45 in good health. The V gene is TRBV27, the J gene TRBJ1-1; D unclear. The CDR3 is CASSLSGRTNTEAFF. In DNA form, the CDR3 reads TGTGCCAGCAGTTTATCCGGACGGACGAACACTGAAGCTTTCTTT.